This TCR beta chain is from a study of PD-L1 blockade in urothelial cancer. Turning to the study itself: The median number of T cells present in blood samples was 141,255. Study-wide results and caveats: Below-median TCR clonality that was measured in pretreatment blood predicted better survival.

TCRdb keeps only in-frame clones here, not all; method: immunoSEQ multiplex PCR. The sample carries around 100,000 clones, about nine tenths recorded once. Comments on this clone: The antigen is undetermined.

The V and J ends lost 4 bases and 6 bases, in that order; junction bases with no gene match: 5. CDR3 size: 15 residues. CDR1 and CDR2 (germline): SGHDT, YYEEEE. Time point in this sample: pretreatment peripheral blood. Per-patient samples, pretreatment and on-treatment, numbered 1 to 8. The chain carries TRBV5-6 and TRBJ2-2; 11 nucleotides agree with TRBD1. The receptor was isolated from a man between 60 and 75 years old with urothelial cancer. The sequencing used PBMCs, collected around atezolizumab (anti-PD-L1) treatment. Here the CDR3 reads CASSPGQGAAGELFF. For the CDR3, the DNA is TGTGCCAGCAGCCCCGGACAGGGGGCCGCCGGGGAGCTGTTTTTT.